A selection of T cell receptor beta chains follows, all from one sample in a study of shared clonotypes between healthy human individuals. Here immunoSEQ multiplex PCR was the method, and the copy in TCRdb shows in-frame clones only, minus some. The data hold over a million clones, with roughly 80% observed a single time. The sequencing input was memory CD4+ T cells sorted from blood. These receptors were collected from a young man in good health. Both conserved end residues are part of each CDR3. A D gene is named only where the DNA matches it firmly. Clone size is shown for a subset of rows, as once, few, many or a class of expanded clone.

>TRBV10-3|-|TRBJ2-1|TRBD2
CAISESRGVSHNEQFF
TGTGCCATCAGTGAGTCGCGGGGGGTGTCCCACAATGAGCAGTTCTTC
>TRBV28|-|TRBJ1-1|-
CASSLWDEAFF
TGTGCCAGCAGTTTGTGGGATGAAGCTTTCTTT
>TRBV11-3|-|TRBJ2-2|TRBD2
CASSLVAGKNTGELFF
TGTGCCAGCAGCTTAGTAGCGGGGAAGAACACCGGGGAGCTGTTTTTT
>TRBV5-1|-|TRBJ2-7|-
CASSLVPTGRREQYF
TGCGCCAGCAGCTTGGTCCCGACGGGCCGCCGCGAGCAGTACTTC
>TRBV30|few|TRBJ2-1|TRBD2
CAWSVQSSGSYNEQFF
TGTGCCTGGAGTGTACAGTCTAGCGGGTCCTACAATGAGCAGTTCTTC
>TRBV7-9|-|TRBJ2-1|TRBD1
CASSFNRGHYNEQFF
TGTGCCAGCAGCTTTAACAGGGGGCACTACAATGAGCAGTTCTTC
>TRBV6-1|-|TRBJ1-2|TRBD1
CASSEALARGSGYTF
TGTGCCAGCAGTGAAGCGCTGGCCAGGGGGAGTGGCTACACCTTC
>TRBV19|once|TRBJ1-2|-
CASSVTYGYTF
TGTGCCAGTAGTGTAACCTATGGCTACACCTTC
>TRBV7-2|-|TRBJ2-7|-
CASSLAGNSYEQYF
TGTGCCAGCAGCTTAGCAGGGAATAGCTACGAGCAGTACTTC
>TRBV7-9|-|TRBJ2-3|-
CASSLEGIAVTQYF
TGTGCCAGCAGCTTAGAGGGGATTGCTGTTACGCAGTATTTT
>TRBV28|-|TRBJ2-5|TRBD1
CASSQGDQETQYF
TGTGCCAGCAGCCAGGGGGACCAAGAGACCCAGTACTTC
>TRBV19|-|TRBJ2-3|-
CASSRLTSTDTQYF
TGTGCCAGTAGTCGGCTTACTAGCACAGATACGCAGTATTTT
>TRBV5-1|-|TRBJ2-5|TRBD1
CASSQGTVQETQYF
TGCGCCAGCAGCCAAGGGACAGTCCAAGAGACCCAGTACTTC